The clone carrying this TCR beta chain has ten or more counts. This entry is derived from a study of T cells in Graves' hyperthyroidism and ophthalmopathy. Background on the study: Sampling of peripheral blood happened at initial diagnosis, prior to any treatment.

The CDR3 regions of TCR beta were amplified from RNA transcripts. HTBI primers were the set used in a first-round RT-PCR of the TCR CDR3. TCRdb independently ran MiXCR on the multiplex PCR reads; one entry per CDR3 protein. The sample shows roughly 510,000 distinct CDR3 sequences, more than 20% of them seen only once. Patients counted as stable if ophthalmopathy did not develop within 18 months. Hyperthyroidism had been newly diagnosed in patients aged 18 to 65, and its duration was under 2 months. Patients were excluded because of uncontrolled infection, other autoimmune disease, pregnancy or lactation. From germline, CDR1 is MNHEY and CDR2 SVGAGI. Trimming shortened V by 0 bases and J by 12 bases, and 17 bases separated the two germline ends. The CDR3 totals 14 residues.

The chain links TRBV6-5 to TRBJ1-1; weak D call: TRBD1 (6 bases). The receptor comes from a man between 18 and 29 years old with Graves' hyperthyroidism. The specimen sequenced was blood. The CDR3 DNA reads TGTGCCAGCAGTTACTCGGGACAAGGATCGTGGACTTTCTTT. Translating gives CASSYSGQGSWTFF.